What follows are 19 T cell receptor beta chains derived from one specimen sequenced in a study of blood T cell repertoires in COVID-19. Generated by immunoSEQ multiplex PCR, the TCRdb table keeps only in-frame clones and is missing some. The sample contains about 200,000 clones, around 83% of which appear only once. The specimen was peripheral blood. The receptors come from an elderly woman with COVID-19, enrolled during active disease.

The chain uses TRBV9 and TRBJ1-2; 7 bases are a match to TRBD1. The V segment lost 3 bases and the J segment 4 bases; nucleotides outside the gene matches: 15. Germline CDR1 reads SGDLS; CDR2 reads YYNGEE. The CDR3 extends over 17 amino acids. The CDR3 loop reads CASSGRGGPRGIYGYTF. The CDR3 nucleotides are TGTGCCAGCAGCGGCCGAGGGGGCCCGCGGGGAATCTATGGCTACACCTTC.

This clone was observed a single time. The chain uses TRBV5-6 and TRBJ2-7; weak D call: TRBD2 (6 bases). The CDR3 totals 14 residues. Germline loops: CDR1 SGHDT, CDR2 YYEEEE. Trimming took off 0 bases at V and 1 base at J, with 8 bases between the two ends. CDR3 residues: CASSLGGGSYEQYF. CDR3 DNA: TGTGCCAGCAGCTTGGGTGGGGGGTCCTACGAGCAGTACTTC.

The CDR3 DNA reads TGTGCCAGCAGCTTAACAGACCCGAGGGACACCGGGGAGCTGTTTTTT. It specifies CASSLTDPRDTGELFF. The genes are TRBV7-6 and TRBJ2-2; D possibly corresponds to TRBD2 (5 bases). With 2 bases removed from V and 3 bases from J, the gap between germline ends came to 13 bases. The CDR3 contains 16 residues. Germline CDR1 and CDR2: SGHVS and FNYEAQ. Combining the CDR3 with reference TRBV7-6 and TRBJ2-2 gives the whole variable domain GAGVSQSPRYKVTKRGQDVALRCDPISGHVSLYWYRQALGQGPEFLTYFNYEAQQDKSGLPNDRFSAERPEGSISTLTIQRTEQRDSAMYRCASSLTDPRDTGELFFGEGSRLTVL.

This chain connects TRBV4-1 to TRBJ1-5; 7 bases are a match to TRBD1. Germline V gives CDR1 MGHRA, CDR2 YSYEKL. This CDR3 spans 17 amino acids. V lost 3 bases, J lost 5 bases, and 13 bases stayed unmatched. The CDR3 DNA sequence: TGCGCCAGCAGCCATGGCGGAACAGGGGACATGGATCAGCCCCAGCATTTT. This encodes CASSHGGTGDMDQPQHF.

This chain uses TRBV6-2 or TRBV6-3 with TRBJ2-5; D gene uncertain. Germline CDR1 MNHEY, CDR2 SVGEGT. The CDR3 sequence is 14 residues long. V lost 5 bases and J 5 bases, leaving 15 bases between the germline ends. CDR3 sequence reads: CASSVNLGRETQYF. In DNA, the CDR3 is TGTGCCAGCAGTGTCAACCTTGGGCGCGAGACCCAGTACTTC.

This chain uses TRBV5-4 with TRBJ1-1, with D possibly matching TRBD1 (5 bases). CDR1 and CDR2 from the germline V gene are SGHNT and YYREEE (reference sequence). With 4 bases removed from V and 9 bases from J, the gap between germline ends came to 16 bases. The CDR3 length is 13 residues. CDR3 bases: TGTGCCAGCAGCCCGGCGGCACAGGCTAAAGCTTTCTTT. It is translated as CASSPAAQAKAFF. Combining the CDR3 with reference TRBV5-4 and TRBJ1-1 gives the whole variable domain ETGVTQSPTHLIKTRGQQVTLRCSSQSGHNTVSWYQQALGQGPQFIFQYYREEENGRGNFPPRFSGLQFPNYSSELNVNALELDDSALYLCASSPAAQAKAFFGQGTRLTVV.

The chain employs TRBV6-6 and TRBJ2-3; 7 nucleotides match TRBD2. This CDR3 has 15 amino acids. Per the germline V gene, CDR1 is MNHNY and CDR2 is SVGAGI (reference sequence). Losses at the gene ends were 8 bases for V and 0 bases for J; bases not matched to a gene: 8. DNA for the CDR3: TGTGCCAGCGGGAAGCGGGGAACTAGCACAGATACGCAGTATTTT. Amino acid sequence: CASGKRGTSTDTQYF.

The rearrangement links TRBV2 to TRBJ1-1, with D uncertain. V was shortened by 6 bases and J by 1 base, with 12 bases between the two germline ends. The CDR3 loop spans 14 amino acids. Germline-derived CDR1 and CDR2 are SNHLY and FYNNEI. DNA for the CDR3: TGTGCCAGCAGCCTCGGTACAGAGAACACTGAAGCTTTCTTT. Amino acid sequence: CASSLGTENTEAFF.

The chain couples TRBV18 to TRBJ1-2; 7 bases are a match to TRBD1. Germline-derived CDR1 and CDR2 are KGHSH and LQKENI. V was pared by 3 bases and J by 8 bases, with 9 bases of the junction left unmatched. This CDR3 is built from 14 residues. The CDR3 region has the DNA TGTGCCAGCTCACCCTCTCGACAGGGAGTCGGCTACACCTTC. Its translation: CASSPSRQGVGYTF.

The gene calls are TRBV29-1 and TRBJ2-7, with 8 bases aligning to TRBD1. The CDR3 is 15 amino acids. Trimming removed 4 bases from V and 2 bases from J; junction bases left unmatched: 10. Germline CDR1 SQVTM, CDR2 ANQGSEA. The CDR3 DNA sequence: TGCAGCGTTGTTCCCGGCGACAGGGGTCCCTACGAGCAGTACTTC. It yields the protein CSVVPGDRGPYEQYF.

The genes are TRBV9 and TRBJ2-3; 7 nucleotides line up with TRBD2. Germline assignment: CDR1 SGDLS and CDR2 YYNGEE. The V and J ends lost 2 bases and 3 bases, in that order; junction bases with no gene match: 9. The length of the CDR3 is 16 residues. CDR3 in amino acids: CASSVGPSGPTDTQYF. Here the CDR3 DNA reads TGTGCCAGCAGCGTGGGTCCTAGCGGTCCGACAGATACGCAGTATTTT. The variable domain in full, completed from reference TRBV9 and TRBJ2-3, reads DSGVTQTPKHLITATGQRVTLRCSPRSGDLSVYWYQQSLDQGLQFLIQYYNGEERAKGNILERFSAQQFPDLHSELNLSSLELGDSALYFCASSVGPSGPTDTQYFGPGTRLTVL.

The chain combines TRBV6-5 with TRBJ2-1, with 10 nucleotides matching TRBD2. This CDR3 region has 15 residues. The germline V gene encodes CDR1 MNHEY and CDR2 SVGAGI. V was pared by 6 bases and J by 6 bases, with 8 bases of the junction left unmatched. The CDR3: CASRGIAGGFNEQFF. CDR3 DNA sequence: TGTGCCAGCAGGGGTATAGCGGGGGGTTTCAATGAGCAGTTCTTC.

The chain uses TRBV6-4 and TRBJ2-3; 8 positions agree with TRBD2. CDR1 and CDR2 (germline): MRHNA, SNTAGT. This CDR3 region has 16 residues. V was pared by 5 bases and J by 10 bases, with 17 bases of the junction left unmatched. The CDR3 coding sequence is TGTGCCAGCAGTCAGACGGGACTAGGGGCGTCATCTGCGCAGTATTTT. Translated: CASSQTGLGASSAQYF.

The chain has TRBV30 and TRBJ2-2, with 8 bases that match TRBD2. This CDR3 comprises 15 residues. Germline CDR1 GTSNPN, CDR2 SVGIG (reference sequence). Trimming at V came to 4 bases and at J to 5 bases, leaving 9 bases not matched to a gene. Here the CDR3 reads CAWTAGGRRTGELFF. The DNA for the CDR3 is TGTGCCTGGACCGCGGGGGGCCGGAGGACCGGGGAGCTGTTTTTT.

The chain employs TRBV5-1 and TRBJ1-4; D unclear. Trimming cost V 5 bases and J 11 bases, with 19 bases left between them. This CDR3 is built from 14 residues. Looked up from germline, CDR1 is SGHRS and CDR2 is YFSETQ. The CDR3 DNA reads as TGCGCCAGCAGTCCGACAACGGCAAATTTGAAACTGTTTTTT. It codes for CASSPTTANLKLFF.

The CDR3 nucleotides read TGTGCCAGCTCACTGCGGACTAGTGGCATCAATGAGCAGTTCTTC. This encodes CASSLRTSGINEQFF. The rearrangement uses TRBV18 and TRBJ2-1, with 7 nucleotides matching TRBD2. This CDR3 comprises 15 residues. The germline CDR1 and CDR2 sequences are KGHSH and LQKENI. V shed 4 bases and J 6 bases; nucleotides not matched to a gene: 9.

This clone came up once. The chain carries TRBV18 and TRBJ1-6, with TRBD1 matching 7 bases. The CDR3 covers 14 residues. Trimming removed 6 bases from V and 8 bases from J; junction bases left unmatched: 7. From germline, CDR1 is KGHSH and CDR2 LQKENI. The CDR3 DNA follows: TGTGCCAGCTCTGCCGGGACAGAACATTCACCCCTCCACTTT. Translating it yields CASSAGTEHSPLHF.

This clone was detected only a few times. This chain links TRBV15 with TRBJ2-5; 7 positions agree with TRBD2. Germline V lookup: CDR1 LNHNV, CDR2 YYDKDF (reference sequence). CDR3 length: 13 residues. Losses at the gene ends were 5 bases for V and 5 bases for J; bases not matched to a gene: 5. The chain's CDR3 is CATSWVGGETQYF. The CDR3 nucleotides are TGTGCCACCAGCTGGGTGGGGGGGGAGACCCAGTACTTC.

The chain couples TRBV27 to TRBJ1-1; 8 nucleotides match TRBD1. The CDR3 covers 14 residues. Germline V gene data show CDR1 as MNHEY and CDR2 as SMNVEV (reference sequence). The junction had 7 bases not matched to a gene; V was cut back by 4 bases and J by 6 bases. The CDR3 spells CASSSIYRGSEAFF. The CDR3 DNA sequence: TGTGCCAGCAGTTCAATTTACAGGGGGTCTGAAGCTTTCTTT.